This T cell receptor beta chain came from a study of blood T cells in healthy people across ages. Study results and limitations: Strongly correlated with naive T cell percentage was TCR beta diversity.

This clonotype was seen a handful of times. Its target is not known. The second PCR ran about 6 to 12 cycles with a sample-barcoded 5' primer and J-beta primers. TCRdb re-called the 5' RACE reads with MiXCR, one entry per CDR3 protein. The sample has 800,000 to 950,000 distinct CDR3 sequences, about 27% seen once. The same sample was also studied in work on T cells of mothers and their children. That source reports: A few healthy Caucasian mothers, along with their six children, were the donors.

The clonotype comes from a middle-aged woman in good health. The sample comprised blood.

The CDR3 bases are TGTGCCAGCAGCTTGGGGGGGGGACAGGGGGATCAGCCCCAGCATTTT. Protein product: CASSLGGGQGDQPQHF. The rearrangement links TRBV7-8 to TRBJ1-5; TRBD1 aligns across 11 bases. Germline V gene sequence: CDR1 SGHVS, CDR2 FQNEAQ. The V segment lost 3 bases and the J segment 5 bases; nucleotides outside the gene matches: 6. The CDR3 is made up of 16 amino acids.